Each of the 9 T cell receptor beta chains below was sequenced from the same sample in a study of cytomegalovirus exposure and HLA in healthy donors. The method was immunoSEQ multiplex PCR; TCRdb's version includes in-frame clones alone and lacks a portion of them. The sample lists around 120,000 clones, about 82% occurring once. Sequenced: PBMCs. Receptor source: a man aged 18 to 29 in good health and CMV-seronegative.

This chain links TRBV27 with TRBJ2-5, with 8 bases fitting TRBD1. Unmatched junction bases numbered 4, after V lost 5 bases and J lost 5 bases. The germline V gene has CDR1 MNHEY and CDR2 SMNVEV (reference sequence). The CDR3 extends over 13 amino acids. The CDR3 loop reads CASSGQGGETQYF. The CDR3 DNA reads as TGTGCCAGCAGTGGACAGGGTGGGGAGACCCAGTACTTC.

The gene calls are TRBV5-1 and TRBJ2-3; D ambiguous. Germline V gives CDR1 SGHRS, CDR2 YFSETQ. The CDR3 runs to 15 residues. V was cut by 4 bases and J by 4 bases, with 16 bases left in between. CDR3 region: CASSLMGRNADTQYF. CDR3 coding DNA: TGCGCCAGCAGCCTTATGGGCCGTAACGCAGATACGCAGTATTTT.

The genes are TRBV30 and TRBJ1-6, with 9 nucleotides matching TRBD1. The CDR3 runs to 15 residues. V lost 4 bases to trimming and J lost 6 bases; unmatched junction nucleotides: 7. Germline CDR1 is GTSNPN and CDR2 is SVGIG (reference sequence). The CDR3 coding sequence is TGTGCCTGGAACAATAGGGGACAGGGTAATTCACCCCTCCACTTT. This gives the protein CAWNNRGQGNSPLHF. The full variable domain, completed using reference TRBV30 and TRBJ1-6, is SQTIHQWPATLVQPVGSPLSLECTVEGTSNPNLYWYRQAAGRGLQLLFYSVGIGQISSEVPQNLSASRPQDRQFILSSKKLLLSDSGFYLCAWNNRGQGNSPLHFGNGTRLTVT.

Comment on this clone: Compared with germline, one end of the junction differs, possibly owing to a read error. The chain uses TRBV2 and TRBJ2-7; TRBD2 agrees at 9 bases. CDR3 length equals 15 residues. The V gene's germline CDR1 is SNHLY and CDR2 FYNNEI. Written as DNA, the CDR3 is TGTGCCAGCAGTGAGGTACTAGCGGGCTCCTCCGAGCAGTACTTC. Encoded protein: CASSEVLAGSSEQYF. Using reference TRBV2 and TRBJ2-7 for the parts outside the CDR3, the full variable domain is EPEVTQTPSHQVTQMGQEVILRCVPISNHLYFYWYRQILGQKVEFLVSFYNNEISEKSEIFDDQFSVERPDGSNFTLKIRSTKLEDSAMYFCASSEVLAGSSEQYFGPGTRLTVT.

With regard to this clone: A single base separates this from a much larger clone, so it may be a read error. V usage is TRBV7-2 and J usage is TRBJ1-2; a possible D gene is TRBD1 (6 bases). V shed 1 base and J shed 4 bases, with 7 bases lying between them. From germline, CDR1 is SGHTA and CDR2 FQGNSA. The CDR3 sequence is 13 residues long. This CDR3 is CASSLDRVYGYTF. CDR3 in DNA: TGTGCCAGCAGCTTAGACAGGGTCTATGGCTACACCTTC.

The V call is TRBV28, the J call TRBJ1-5; 8 nucleotides match TRBD1. With V trimmed by 2 bases and J by 1 base, 4 bases remained unmatched. Germline-derived CDR1 and CDR2 are MDHEN and SYDVKM. The CDR3 contains 16 residues. The CDR3 loop reads CASSLRTGLSNQPQHF. The CDR3 nucleotides read TGTGCCAGCAGTTTAAGGACAGGGCTGAGCAATCAGCCCCAGCATTTT.

The chain employs TRBV30 and TRBJ1-1; 10 bases are shared with TRBD1. The germline gives CDR1 GTSNPN, CDR2 SVGIG (reference sequence). Trimming at V came to 0 bases and at J to 10 bases, leaving 8 bases not matched to a gene. The CDR3 spans 14 residues. The CDR3 spells CAWSVDRGVQAAFF. The DNA for the CDR3 is TGTGCCTGGAGTGTGGACAGGGGGGTACAGGCAGCTTTCTTT.

V is TRBV6-4 and J is TRBJ2-5; 8 nucleotides match TRBD2. The length of the CDR3 is 13 residues. V shed 11 bases, J shed 3 bases, and the junction held 8 bases outside the gene matches. Germline V gene data show CDR1 as MRHNA and CDR2 as SNTAGT. CDR3 sequence: CAHLAGPEETQYF. DNA for the CDR3: TGTGCCCATTTAGCGGGGCCCGAAGAGACCCAGTACTTC.

This chain joins TRBV5-6 and TRBJ1-6; 8 nucleotides align to TRBD1. Germline CDR1 and CDR2: SGHDT and YYEEEE. There are 14 residues in the CDR3. With V trimmed by 2 bases and J by 10 bases, 5 bases remained unmatched. CDR3 DNA: TGTGCCAGCAGCTTCACAGGGGGAGCCTCACCCCTCCACTTT. Amino acids: CASSFTGGASPLHF.